A single sample is the source of the 5 T cell receptor beta chains below, sequenced in a study of blood T cell repertoires in COVID-19. The repertoire was sequenced with immunoSEQ multiplex PCR; TCRdb's copy has only in-frame clones and lacks some. The sample includes about 180,000 clones, roughly nine tenths of them seen just once. The sample was peripheral blood. These receptors all come from a woman younger than 45 with active or convalescent COVID-19.

The chain employs TRBV29-1 and TRBJ1-1; 7 bases line up with TRBD1. CDR3 size: 15 residues. The germline V gene encodes CDR1 SQVTM and CDR2 ANQGSEA. V was clipped by 0 bases and J by 1 base; unmatched bases: 5. Here the CDR3 reads CSVEDKGQSNTEAFF. In DNA form, the CDR3 reads TGCAGCGTTGAAGATAAGGGACAGTCGAACACTGAAGCTTTCTTT. The full variable domain, with the rest looked up from reference TRBV29-1 and TRBJ1-1, is SAVISQKPSRDICQRGTSLTIQCQVDSQVTMMFWYRQQPGQSLTLIATANQGSEATYESGFVIDKFPISRPNLTFSTLTVSNMSPEDSSIYLCSVEDKGQSNTEAFFGQGTRLTVV.

As concerns this clone: The limits of the CDR3 on the DNA are not certain, so only TCRdb's listed CDR3 is given. J is TRBJ2-1 and V is TRBV19; the table assigns TRBD2, which was not confirmed against the DNA. CDR1 is LNHDA and CDR2 is SQIVND in the germline V gene (reference sequence). A total of 14 residues make up the CDR3, ends included. The CDR3 loop is CASTSGGPYNEQFF.

This clone showed up just a few times. The same CDR3 arises from other DNA sequences in this sample as well. The chain uses TRBV11-2 and TRBJ2-7, with 10 bases lining up with TRBD2. The germline V gene has CDR1 SGHAT and CDR2 FQNNGV. J gave up 7 bases and V 3 bases, and 6 bases lay outside the gene matches. This CDR3 has 14 amino acids. Here the CDR3 reads CASSFLAGVGEQYF. The CDR3 coding sequence is TGTGCCAGCAGCTTCCTAGCGGGAGTGGGTGAGCAGTACTTC. Full variable domain (remainder filled in from reference TRBV11-2 and TRBJ2-7): EAGVAQSPRYKIIEKRQSVAFWCNPISGHATLYWYQQILGQGPKLLIQFQNNGVVDDSQLPKDRFSAERLKGVDSTLKIQPAKLEDSAVYLCASSFLAGVGEQYFGPGTRLTVT.

The chain couples TRBV27 to TRBJ2-7; tentatively, D is TRBD2 (5 bases). The germline V and J ends were trimmed by 2 bases and 6 bases, with 14 bases remaining between them. This CDR3 comprises 14 residues. CDR1 MNHEY and CDR2 SMNVEV come from the germline V gene (reference sequence). This CDR3 reads CASSLGTGVGEQYF. DNA of the CDR3: TGTGCCAGCAGTTTAGGTACCGGGGTAGGCGAGCAGTACTTC.

The chain recombines TRBV5-1 with TRBJ1-1; tentatively, D is TRBD1 (5 bases). The ends were cut back, 1 base at V and 0 bases at J, with 10 bases in the middle. The CDR3 has 15 residues. The germline V gene encodes CDR1 SGHRS and CDR2 YFSETQ. In DNA, the CDR3 is TGCGCCAGCAGCTTGAGTGGGGCGATGAACACTGAAGCTTTCTTT. Protein product: CASSLSGAMNTEAFF.